What follows is one TCR beta chain and its context. This sample stems from a study of blood T cell repertoires in COVID-19. Study as a whole: Italy, Spain and the United States were the sources of the convalescent and acute COVID-19 samples. Nucleic acid was either cDNA or gDNA, and it came from T cells, B-cell-depleted T cells, or PBMCs.

Authors' processing steps: Reference gene primer amplification yielded estimated nucleated cell counts. Profiling relied on immunoSEQ multiplex PCR, and the TCRdb table lists in-frame clones only, not all of them. V, J and clone size were drawn from that table, and D and trimming were deduced from the DNA. This table holds about 97,000 clones, approximately 86% found once. V was trimmed by 6 bases and J by 2 bases, leaving 5 bases between them. The CDR3 loop spans 12 amino acids. Germline V gene lookup returns CDR1 LGHNA and CDR2 YNFKEQ. Seattle researchers signed up patients amid active infection and tracked them longitudinally.

The V gene is TRBV4-2, the J gene TRBJ1-5; D unclear. The receptor's source is a woman aged 50 to 60 with COVID-19, enrolled during active disease. Sequencing input: peripheral blood. The CDR3 DNA is TGTGCCAGCAGGCAGGGCAATCAGCCCCAGCATTTT. Encoded protein: CASRQGNQPQHF.